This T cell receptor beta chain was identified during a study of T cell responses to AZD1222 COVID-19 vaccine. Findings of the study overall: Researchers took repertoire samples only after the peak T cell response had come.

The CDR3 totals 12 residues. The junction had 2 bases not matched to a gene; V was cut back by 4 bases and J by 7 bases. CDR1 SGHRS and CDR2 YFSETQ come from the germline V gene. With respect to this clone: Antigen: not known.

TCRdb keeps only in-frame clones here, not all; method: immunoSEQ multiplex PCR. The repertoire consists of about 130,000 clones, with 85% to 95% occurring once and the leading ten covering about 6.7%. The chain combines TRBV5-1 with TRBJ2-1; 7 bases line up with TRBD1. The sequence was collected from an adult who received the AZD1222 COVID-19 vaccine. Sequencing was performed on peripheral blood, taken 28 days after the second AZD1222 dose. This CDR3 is CASSQGVNEQFF. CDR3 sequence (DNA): TGCGCCAGCAGCCAGGGGGTTAATGAGCAGTTCTTC.